Each of the 15 T cell receptor beta chains below was sequenced from the same sample in a study of healthy donors' naive CD4 and CD8 T cells. Each TCR library used around 540 ng of total RNA and a linear amplification protocol. TCRdb recomputed calls from the reads with MiXCR, one row per CDR3 protein. The data hold about 180,000 distinct CDR3 sequences, with around 74% observed a single time. Sequencing input: naive CD4+ and CD8+ T cells sorted from blood, pooled from several donors. The origin of the receptors is a pool of human donors in good health; the sample pools cells from several healthy donors.

CDR3: CASSQDRGGGMTQYF. CDR3 nucleotide sequence: TGCGCCAGCAGCCAAGACAGGGGAGGAGGGATGACCCAGTACTTC. The V and J genes are TRBV4-1 and TRBJ2-5, with D possibly being TRBD1 or TRBD2 (6 bases each). V lost 0 bases, J lost 7 bases, and 15 bases lay in between. From germline, CDR1 is MGHRA and CDR2 YSYEKL. CDR3 size: 15 residues.

The chain recombines TRBV6-1 with TRBJ1-6, with 7 nucleotides matching TRBD1. This CDR3 has 15 residues. V lost 10 bases to trimming and J lost 7 bases; unmatched junction nucleotides: 13. CDR1 is MNHNS, CDR2 SASEGT, per germline. The CDR3 protein is CATSEATGRNSPLHF. The CDR3, as DNA: TGTGCCACCTCGGAGGCGACAGGGAGGAATTCACCCCTCCACTTT.

The rearrangement uses TRBV29-1 and TRBJ2-5; no firm D call. The CDR3 is 13 residues long. The V gene lost 7 bases and the J gene lost 5 bases, with 17 bases spanning the gap. Germline CDR1 is SQVTM and CDR2 is ANQGSEA. The CDR3 DNA sequence: TGCAGCGCTCTAGGGATCCGTGGGGAGACCCAGTACTTC. Translated, it gives CSALGIRGETQYF.

This clonotype was found once. This chain joins TRBV5-1 and TRBJ2-7, with D tentatively TRBD1 (6 bases). Germline V lookup: CDR1 SGHRS, CDR2 YFSETQ. V lost 4 bases, J lost 3 bases, and 14 bases lay in between. The CDR3 is 14 amino acids. In nucleotides, the CDR3 is TGCGCCAGCAGCACTAGAACAGGGATCTACGAGCAGTACTTC. Protein: CASSTRTGIYEQYF.

The rearrangement links TRBV6-2 or TRBV6-3 to TRBJ1-5; unclear D gene. V lost 2 bases, J lost 2 bases, and 16 bases lay in between. The CDR3 length is 17 residues. Looked up from germline, CDR1 is MNHEY and CDR2 is SVGEGT. The DNA of the CDR3 is TGTGCCAGCAGTTACCGGCAGTTCCTAATCGGCAATCAGCCCCAGCATTTT. Its translation is CASSYRQFLIGNQPQHF.

The rearrangement joins TRBV29-1 to TRBJ1-1, with no clear D. The CDR3 sequence is 11 residues long. V lost 1 base to trimming and J lost 5 bases, with 5 bases between them. Per germline, CDR1 SQVTM and CDR2 ANQGSEA. This CDR3 reads CSVEAPTEAFF. CDR3 nucleotides: TGCAGCGTTGAAGCCCCTACTGAAGCTTTCTTT.

This chain connects TRBV29-1 to TRBJ1-2; D gene ambiguous. The CDR3 consists of 13 residues. Germline CDR1 reads SQVTM; CDR2 reads ANQGSEA. V gave up 0 bases and J gave up 0 bases, with 5 bases separating them. The CDR3 region is CSVEEGSNYGYTF. DNA of the CDR3: TGCAGCGTTGAAGAGGGATCTAACTATGGCTACACCTTC.

V and J are TRBV29-1 and TRBJ2-1, with no clear D. V lost 7 bases and J lost 3, with 13 bases in between. Germline CDR1 SQVTM, CDR2 ANQGSEA. CDR3 length: 13 residues. The CDR3 DNA follows: TGCAGCGGGACGTCAAGAGGCTACAATGAGCAGTTCTTC. Residues: CSGTSRGYNEQFF.

The chain is built from TRBV15 and TRBJ2-3; 10 bases are shared with TRBD2. V dropped 0 bases and J dropped 5; count of bases not matched to a gene: 8. The germline V gene encodes CDR1 LNHNV and CDR2 YYDKDF (reference sequence). This CDR3 is built from 17 residues. CDR3 region: CATSRESASGSIDTQYF. Here the CDR3 DNA reads TGTGCCACCAGCAGAGAATCGGCTAGCGGGAGTATAGATACGCAGTATTTT.

The J gene is TRBJ2-7, the V gene TRBV29-1; 7 nucleotides align to TRBD1. The CDR3 spans 13 residues. Looked up from germline, CDR1 is SQVTM and CDR2 is ANQGSEA. Losses at the gene ends were 4 bases for V and 4 bases for J; bases not matched to a gene: 7. CDR3 region: CSVGKTGTYEQYF. The DNA for the CDR3 is TGCAGCGTTGGAAAGACAGGGACATACGAGCAGTACTTC.

V gene TRBV6-5 combines with J gene TRBJ1-5; D not resolved. Deletions cut 6 bases from V and 1 base from J, with 16 bases between. The V gene's germline CDR1 is MNHEY and CDR2 SVGAGI. The CDR3 length is 16 residues. CDR3 sequence: CASSEGTVMSNQPQHF. CDR3 DNA: TGTGCCAGCAGCGAAGGAACGGTGATGAGCAATCAGCCCCAGCATTTT.

This clonotype was seen more than once but under ten times. The chain combines TRBV7-8 with TRBJ1-1, with 8 bases lining up with TRBD1. This CDR3 is 17 amino acids long. Germline V CDR1 and CDR2: SGHVS, FQNEAQ. Losses at the gene ends were 1 base for V and 4 bases for J; bases not matched to a gene: 11. The CDR3, as DNA: TGTGCCAGCAGCTTAGGCGGCAGGGGGCAGAAGGGCACTGAAGCTTTCTTT. Its protein is CASSLGGRGQKGTEAFF.

The rearrangement uses TRBV6-2 or TRBV6-3 and TRBJ2-7, with D possibly being TRBD1 (5 bases). The CDR3 has 13 residues. Trimming took off 5 bases at V and 3 bases at J, with 11 bases between the two ends. The germline V gene has CDR1 MNHEY and CDR2 SVGEGT. CDR3 loop: CASSQGVIYEQYF. In DNA, the CDR3 is TGTGCCAGCAGTCAAGGGGTCATCTACGAGCAGTACTTC.

The gene calls are TRBV29-1 and TRBJ1-2; 9 bases match TRBD1. The ends lost 5 bases at V and 5 bases at J; junction bases unmatched: 12. This CDR3 has 15 amino acids. Germline V gene sequence: CDR1 SQVTM, CDR2 ANQGSEA. This CDR3 reads CSVPGTGWGRYGYTF. CDR3 bases: TGCAGCGTTCCCGGGACAGGGTGGGGTCGGTATGGCTACACCTTC.

This clonotype was picked up a small number of times. V usage is TRBV4-3 and J usage is TRBJ2-7, with TRBD1 as a possible D gene (7 bases). V was clipped by 1 base and J by 3 bases, with 13 bases between them. The CDR3 is made up of 15 amino acids. Per germline, CDR1 LGHNA and CDR2 YSLEER. This CDR3 is CASSQASGGIYEQYF. CDR3 bases: TGCGCCAGCAGCCAAGCCTCAGGGGGGATCTACGAGCAGTACTTC.